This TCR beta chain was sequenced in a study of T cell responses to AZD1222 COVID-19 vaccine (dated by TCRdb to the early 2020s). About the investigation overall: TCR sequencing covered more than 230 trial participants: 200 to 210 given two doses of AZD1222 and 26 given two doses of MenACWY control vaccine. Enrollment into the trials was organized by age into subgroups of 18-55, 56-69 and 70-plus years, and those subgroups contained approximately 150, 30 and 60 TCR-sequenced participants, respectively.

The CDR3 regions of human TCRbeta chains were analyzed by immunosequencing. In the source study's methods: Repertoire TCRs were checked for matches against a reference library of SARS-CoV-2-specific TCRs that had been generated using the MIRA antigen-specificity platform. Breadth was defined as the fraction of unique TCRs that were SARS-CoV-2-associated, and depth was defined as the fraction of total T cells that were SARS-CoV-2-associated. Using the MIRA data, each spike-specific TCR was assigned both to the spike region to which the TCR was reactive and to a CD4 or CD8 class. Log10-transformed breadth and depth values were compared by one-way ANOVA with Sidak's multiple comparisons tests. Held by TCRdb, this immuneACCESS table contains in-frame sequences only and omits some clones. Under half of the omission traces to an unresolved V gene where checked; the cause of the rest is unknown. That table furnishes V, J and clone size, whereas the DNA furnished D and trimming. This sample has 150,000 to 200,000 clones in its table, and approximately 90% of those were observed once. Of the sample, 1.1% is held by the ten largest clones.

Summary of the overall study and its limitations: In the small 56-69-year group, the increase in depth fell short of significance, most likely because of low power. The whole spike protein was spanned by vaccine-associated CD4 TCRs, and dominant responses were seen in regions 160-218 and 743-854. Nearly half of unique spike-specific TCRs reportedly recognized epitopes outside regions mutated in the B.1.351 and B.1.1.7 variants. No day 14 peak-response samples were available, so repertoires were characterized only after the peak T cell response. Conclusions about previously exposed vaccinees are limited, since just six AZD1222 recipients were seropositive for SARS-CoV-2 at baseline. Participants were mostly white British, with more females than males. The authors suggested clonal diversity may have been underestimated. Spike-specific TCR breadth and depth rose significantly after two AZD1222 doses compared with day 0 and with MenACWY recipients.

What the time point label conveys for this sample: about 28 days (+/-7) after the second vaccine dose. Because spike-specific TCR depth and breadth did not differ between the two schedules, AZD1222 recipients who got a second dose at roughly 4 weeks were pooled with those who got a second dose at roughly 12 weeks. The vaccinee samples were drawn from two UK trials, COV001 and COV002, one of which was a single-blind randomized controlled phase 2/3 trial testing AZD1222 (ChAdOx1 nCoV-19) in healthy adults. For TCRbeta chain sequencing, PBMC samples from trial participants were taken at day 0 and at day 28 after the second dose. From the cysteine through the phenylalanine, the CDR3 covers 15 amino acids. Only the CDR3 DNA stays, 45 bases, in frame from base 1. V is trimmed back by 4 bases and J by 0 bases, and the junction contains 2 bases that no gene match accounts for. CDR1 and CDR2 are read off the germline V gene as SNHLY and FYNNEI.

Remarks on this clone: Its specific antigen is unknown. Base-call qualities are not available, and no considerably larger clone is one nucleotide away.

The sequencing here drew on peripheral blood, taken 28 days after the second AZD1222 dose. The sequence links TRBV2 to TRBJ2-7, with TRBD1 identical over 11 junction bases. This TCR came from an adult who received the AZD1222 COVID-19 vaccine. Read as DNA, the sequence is TGTGCCAGCAGTGGGGACAGGGGGAACTCCTACGAGCAGTACTTC. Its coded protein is CASSGDRGNSYEQYF.